This is a list of T cell receptor beta chains from one sample in a study of blood T cell repertoires in COVID-19. Here immunoSEQ multiplex PCR was the method, and the copy in TCRdb shows in-frame clones only, minus some. The table records about 100,000 clones, around four fifths of them present only once. Sequencing was done on a sample of peripheral blood. The origin of the receptors is a human donor in a cohort sampled during active COVID-19. Each CDR3 is given with its conserved first and last residue. A D gene is named only where the DNA matches it firmly. A clone size is listed for some rows: how often the clone was seen (once, few, many), or a class if it is expanded.

TRBJ2-5 TRBV7-9 - - TGTGCCAGCAGCTTACCGGGGGACGAGACCCAGTACTTC CASSLPGDETQYF
TRBJ1-2 TRBV10-1 - - TGCGCCAGCACCGTCTCGAGCGCGGGTAGCTACACCTTC CASTVSSAGSYTF
TRBJ2-2 TRBV7-3 - - TGTGCCAGCAGCTTTCGGGGAGCCGGGGAGCTGTTTTTT CASSFRGAGELFF
TRBJ2-1 TRBV5-1 - - TGCGCCAGCAGCTTGGTGCGGAGGAGTGAGCAGTTCTTC CASSLVRRSEQFF
TRBJ1-5 TRBV6-2/TRBV6-3 - - TGTGCCAGCAGTTACGGGGGGTCCCTCAATCAGCCCCAGCATTTT CASSYGGSLNQPQHF
TRBJ2-5 TRBV27 - - TGTGCCAGCAGTTTAGGAGGGTACATACAAGAGACCCAGTACTTC CASSLGGYIQETQYF
TRBJ1-5 TRBV5-6 - - TGTGCCAGCAGCTTTTATTCTCAGCCCCAGCATTTT CASSFYSQPQHF
TRBJ2-7 TRBV28 TRBD1 - TGTGCCAGCAGTCAATTCCGGACAGGGTACGAGCAGTACTTC CASSQFRTGYEQYF
TRBJ2-5 TRBV6-5 TRBD1 once TGTGCCAGCAGGGGGACAGCCTCTGGGGCCCAGTACTTC CASRGTASGAQYF
TRBJ1-5 TRBV5-5 - once TGTGCCAGCAGCTCTGGGGGGGGAAATCAGCCCCAGCATTTT CASSSGGGNQPQHF
TRBJ1-4 TRBV19 TRBD1 - TGTGCCAGTAGCGTGGACAGGGCGGAAAAACTGTTTTTT CASSVDRAEKLFF
TRBJ1-1 TRBV7-9 TRBD1 - TGTGCCAGCAGCTTCCGAACCACAGGGGAGGTAGCTTTCTTT CASSFRTTGEVAFF
TRBJ2-7 TRBV28 TRBD2 - TGTGCCACCTCGGGGCAAGGAGGCATCGGGACTAGCCCGGGGGAGCAGTACTTC CATSGQGGIGTSPGEQYF
TRBJ2-2 TRBV7-2 - - TGTGCCAGCAGTTCAAAGGTCGGGGGGCCCAACCTCGGCACCGGGGAGCTGTTTTTT CASSSKVGGPNLGTGELFF
TRBJ1-2 TRBV21-1 - - TGTGCCAGCAGCAAAGGTCTCACATCTCTCTATGGCTACACCTTC CASSKGLTSLYGYTF
TRBJ1-1 TRBV9 TRBD1 - TGTGCCAGCAGCGTAGACTCGGGACAGGGGACGGCGACTGAAGCTTTCTTT CASSVDSGQGTATEAFF
TRBJ2-1 TRBV5-1 TRBD2 - TGCGCCAGCAGCCCGCTGACTAGCGGGGGGCTCGGGAATGAGCAGTTCTTC CASSPLTSGGLGNEQFF
TRBJ1-2 TRBV4-2 - - TGTGCCAGCAGCCAAGCCCACGGACAGAGTGGTACCTATGGCTACACCTTC CASSQAHGQSGTYGYTF
TRBJ1-3 TRBV5-8 - - TGTGCCAGCAGCTTGGCTTGGCAGGGTCAAAACACCATATATTTT CASSLAWQGQNTIYF
TRBJ1-2 TRBV12-3/TRBV12-4 - - TGTGCCAGCAGTTTTGCGGGGACCTATGGCTACACCTTC CASSFAGTYGYTF
TRBJ1-2 TRBV7-6 TRBD1 - TGTGCCAGCAGCTTAGGGAGACAGGGACTTTGGGGAGGCTACACCTTC CASSLGRQGLWGGYTF
TRBJ2-7 TRBV5-6 TRBD1 - TGTGCCAGCAGCTCGAACAGGGGTTTAGGCGAGCAGTACTTC CASSSNRGLGEQYF
TRBJ1-4 TRBV2 TRBD1 - TGTGCCAGCAGGGCGGACAGGGTGGGGACTAATGAAAAACTGTTTTTT CASRADRVGTNEKLFF
TRBJ1-6 TRBV28 - - TGTGCCAGCAGTTTAGGAGGGAAAGGTTCACCCCTCCACTTT CASSLGGKGSPLHF
TRBJ2-1 TRBV9 TRBD2 - TGTGCCAGCAGCCCCCGAGCGGGGGCCCCCATGAGGGAGCAGTTCTTC CASSPRAGAPMREQFF
TRBJ2-2 TRBV5-6 - - TGTGCCAGCAGCCGGTACCCCGGGGAGCTGTTTTTT CASSRYPGELFF
TRBJ2-7 TRBV18 TRBD1 - TGTGCCAGCTCATTGTCCGGGACAGGGTCTCACGAGCAGTACTTC CASSLSGTGSHEQYF
TRBJ1-3 TRBV11-2 TRBD1 - TGTGCCAGCAGCTTAGATCTCGGCAGGGGGCAAAACACCATATATTTT CASSLDLGRGQNTIYF
TRBJ2-1 TRBV19 - - TGTGCCAGTAGTATATGGGCGGGGAGCTCCTACAATGAGCAGTTCTTC CASSIWAGSSYNEQFF
TRBJ2-1 TRBV5-4 TRBD2 - TGTGCCAGCAGCCCCGGGACTAGCGGGGGGCCGAGCTCCTACAATGAGCAGTTCTTC CASSPGTSGGPSSYNEQFF
TRBJ1-1 TRBV7-9 - - TGTGCCAGCAGCCCGCGGTGGGCTTTCTTT CASSPRWAFF
TRBJ1-1 TRBV7-2 - - TGTGCCAGCTCTCAGCAAGGGGGTAACACTGAAGCTTTCTTT CASSQQGGNTEAFF
TRBJ1-2 TRBV27 TRBD1 few TGTGCCAGCGGATTTCGTGACAGGGGGCTTGGCTACACCTTC CASGFRDRGLGYTF
TRBJ1-5 TRBV10-3 - - TGTGCCATCAGCGGGGGGGTCAATCAGCCCCAGCATTTT CAISGGVNQPQHF
TRBJ2-7 TRBV5-1 - once TGCGCCAGCAGCCTTCCTTGGACAGTGAAGTCTCTCGTCGAGCAGTACTTC CASSLPWTVKSLVEQYF
TRBJ1-1 TRBV18 - - TGTGCCAGCTCACCACGGGGGGCGGGGGACACTGAAGCTTTCTTT CASSPRGAGDTEAFF
TRBJ2-5 TRBV5-4 - - TGTGCCAGCAGCCCACGGACAGCACAAGAGACCCAGTACTTC CASSPRTAQETQYF
TRBJ2-2 TRBV2 - once TGTGCCAGCAGTGAAGTCCGGGGACTCGGGGAGCTGTTTTTT CASSEVRGLGELFF
TRBJ2-2 TRBV11-1 - few TGTGCCAGCAGCTTATTGAAGGGGCAGTGGTCCGGGGAGCTGTTTTTT CASSLLKGQWSGELFF
TRBJ2-5 TRBV28 TRBD2 - TGTGCCTGTTGCGGGGGGGCCCAAGAGACCCAGTACTTC CACCGGAQETQYF
TRBJ1-1 TRBV6-5 - - TGTGCCAGCAGTCCCTCAGGGAAAAGAAACACTGAAGCTTTCTTT CASSPSGKRNTEAFF